Listed below are T cell receptor beta chains from one sample, sequenced in a study of blood T cell repertoires in COVID-19. Profiled with immunoSEQ multiplex PCR; TCRdb holds only in-frame clones, not every one. Among about 97,000 clones listed, 75% to 95% were seen once. The sequenced sample was peripheral blood. The origin of the receptors is a man between 18 and 35 years old with acute or convalescent COVID-19. The CDR3 runs from the conserved cysteine through the conserved F or W. Each record gives: D gene, CDR3 length, J gene, V gene, clone size, CDR3 protein, CDR3 DNA. A D gene is named only where the DNA matches it firmly. Clone sizes are given selectively: once, few, many, or a class where the clone is expanded.

>-|14|TRBJ1-3|TRBV18|-
CASSFQTGLDTIYF
TGTGCCAGCTCATTTCAAACAGGTCTTGACACCATATATTTT
>TRBD1|13|TRBJ1-1|TRBV5-1|-
CASSPDRGMGAFF
TGCGCCAGCAGCCCGGACAGGGGAATGGGCGCTTTCTTT
>TRBD2|15|TRBJ2-7|TRBV5-1|-
CASSPTRTSSYEQYF
TGCGCCAGCAGCCCTACCCGGACTAGCTCCTACGAGCAGTACTTC
>TRBD1|15|TRBJ1-2|TRBV6-5|-
CASSYLIRGEPGYTF
TGTGCCAGCAGTTACCTAATCAGGGGGGAACCTGGCTACACCTTC
>TRBD1|16|TRBJ2-2|TRBV7-9|-
CASSLTGVQFTGELFF
TGTGCCAGCAGCTTGACAGGGGTCCAATTCACCGGGGAGCTGTTTTTT
>TRBD2|15|TRBJ2-7|TRBV19|-
CASRATSRTPYEQYF
TGTGCCAGCAGAGCGACTAGCAGGACCCCTTACGAGCAGTACTTC
>-|15|TRBJ2-1|TRBV19|-
CASSPVASEYNEQFF
TGTGCCAGTAGTCCGGTCGCTAGCGAGTACAATGAGCAGTTCTTC
>TRBD2|16|TRBJ2-5|TRBV3-1/TRBV3-2|-
CASSSKSTSSGETQYF
TGTGCCAGCAGCTCCAAGTCGACTAGCAGTGGGGAGACCCAGTACTTC
>-|14|TRBJ2-7|TRBV5-6|once
CASSLFAVSYEQYF
TGTGCCAGCAGCTTGTTTGCAGTTTCCTACGAGCAGTACTTC
>-|15|TRBJ1-2|TRBV18|-
CASSPPQGSGYGYTF
TGTGCCAGCTCACCCCCCCAGGGGTCGGGCTATGGCTACACCTTC
>TRBD2|16|TRBJ2-3|TRBV5-1|-
CASCLAGLKRTDTQYF
TGCGCCAGCTGCCTAGCGGGACTGAAGAGGACAGATACGCAGTATTTT